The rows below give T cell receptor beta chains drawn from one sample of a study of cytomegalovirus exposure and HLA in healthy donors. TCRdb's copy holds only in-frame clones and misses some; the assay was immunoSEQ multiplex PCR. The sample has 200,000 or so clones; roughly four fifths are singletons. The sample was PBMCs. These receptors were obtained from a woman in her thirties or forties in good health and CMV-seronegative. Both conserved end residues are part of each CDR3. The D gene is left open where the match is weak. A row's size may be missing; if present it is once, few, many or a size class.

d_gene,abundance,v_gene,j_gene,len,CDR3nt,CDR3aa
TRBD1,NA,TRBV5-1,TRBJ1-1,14,TGCGCCAGCAGCTTATCAACAGGGGATATTGAAGCTTTCTTT,CASSLSTGDIEAFF
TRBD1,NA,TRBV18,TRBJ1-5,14,TGTGCCAGCTCTCCGGACAGGGGGATGGAGCCCCAGCATTTT,CASSPDRGMEPQHF
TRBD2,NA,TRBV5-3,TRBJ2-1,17,TGTGCCAGAAGCTTGGCCGGGCGGGAGAGATCGGCCCATGAGCAGTTCTTC,CARSLAGRERSAHEQFF
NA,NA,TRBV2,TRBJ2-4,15,TGTGCCAGCAGTGGGGGACTCTCGATCGGGAACATTCAGTACTTC,CASSGGLSIGNIQYF
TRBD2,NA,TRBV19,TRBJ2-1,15,TGTGCCAGTAGTATGGGAGCGGGAGGGTACAATGAGCAGTTCTTC,CASSMGAGGYNEQFF
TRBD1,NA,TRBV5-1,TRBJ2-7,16,TGCGCCAGCAGCACTGGGACAGGACTTAGCTCCTACGAGCAGTACTTC,CASSTGTGLSSYEQYF
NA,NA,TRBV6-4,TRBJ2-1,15,TGTGCCAGCAGTGACACGGGGGGCGCCTACAATGAGCAGTTCTTC,CASSDTGGAYNEQFF
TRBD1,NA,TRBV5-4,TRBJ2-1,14,TGTGCCAGCAGCCCCGGGACAGGGGACAATGAGCAGTTCTTC,CASSPGTGDNEQFF
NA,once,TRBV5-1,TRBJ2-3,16,TGCGCCAGCAGCCTATACACAGGGTCCGGCACAGATACGCAGTATTTT,CASSLYTGSGTDTQYF
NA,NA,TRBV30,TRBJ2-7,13,TGTGCCTGGAGTGCAGGGATTTTCTACGAGCAGTACTTC,CAWSAGIFYEQYF
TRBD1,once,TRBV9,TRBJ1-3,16,TGTGCCAGCAGCGCTCACCCAGGGGGTAGTGGAAACACCATATATTTT,CASSAHPGGSGNTIYF
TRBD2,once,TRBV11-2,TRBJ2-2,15,TGTGCCAGCATCCGGGGGGAGTTCGGCACCGGGGAGCTGTTTTTT,CASIRGEFGTGELFF
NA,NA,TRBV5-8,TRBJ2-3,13,TGTGCCAGCGGTAACCCCCCACAGGATACGCAGTATTTT,CASGNPPQDTQYF
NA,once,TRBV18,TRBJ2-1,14,TGTGCCAGCTCACCAAGGGGCTCCTACAATGAGCAGTTCTTC,CASSPRGSYNEQFF
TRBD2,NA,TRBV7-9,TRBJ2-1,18,TGTGCCAGCAGCACCGCGACGCCACTAGCGACCGTGGGCAATGAGCAGTTCTTC,CASSTATPLATVGNEQFF
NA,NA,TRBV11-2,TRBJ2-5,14,TGTGCCAGCAGCTTAGAACTCCAGGGCGAGACCCAGTACTTC,CASSLELQGETQYF
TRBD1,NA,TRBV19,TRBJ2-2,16,TGTGCCAGTAGTGCTGGACAGGGGGCGTCCACCGGGGAGCTGTTTTTT,CASSAGQGASTGELFF
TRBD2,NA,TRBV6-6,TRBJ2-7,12,TGTGCCGGGTCCAGCGGGGGATACGAGCAGTACTTC,CAGSSGGYEQYF
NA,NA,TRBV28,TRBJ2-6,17,TGTGCCAGCAGTTGGGCAGGGCTTAGCTCTGGGGCCAACGTCCTGACTTTC,CASSWAGLSSGANVLTF
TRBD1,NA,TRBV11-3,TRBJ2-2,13,TGTGCCAGCGCTGGACAGGGGCAAGGGGAGCTGTTTTTT,CASAGQGQGELFF
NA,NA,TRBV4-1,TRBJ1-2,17,TGCGCCAGCAGCCAAGGTTTGGTAAACAGGTCGGTCTTTGGCTACACCTTC,CASSQGLVNRSVFGYTF
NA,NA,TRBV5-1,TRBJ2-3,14,TGCGCCAGCAGCGCGACTCTAATCACAGATACGCAGTATTTT,CASSATLITDTQYF
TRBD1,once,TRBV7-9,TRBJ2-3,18,TGTGCCAGCAGCTTCGGACAGGGGATGAGGGTCATGACAGATACGCAGTATTTT,CASSFGQGMRVMTDTQYF
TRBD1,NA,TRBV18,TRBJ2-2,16,TGTGCCAGCTCAACATGGACAGGGGAAAACGCCGGGGAGCTGTTTTTT,CASSTWTGENAGELFF
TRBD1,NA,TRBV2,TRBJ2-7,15,TGTGCCAGCAGCCCAACCGGGACAGGAACCTACGAGCAGTACTTC,CASSPTGTGTYEQYF
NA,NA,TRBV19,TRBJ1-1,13,TGTGCCAGTAGTCAACTGCGGTACGCTGAAGCTTTCTTT,CASSQLRYAEAFF
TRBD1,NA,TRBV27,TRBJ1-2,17,TGTGCCAGCAGTTTCACCGGGACAGGACGTACTAACTATGGCTACACCTTC,CASSFTGTGRTNYGYTF
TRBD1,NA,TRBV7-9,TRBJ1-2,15,TGTGCCAGCAGCTATCCTGGACAGGGAAACTATGGCTACACCTTC,CASSYPGQGNYGYTF
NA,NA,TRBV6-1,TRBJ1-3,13,TGTGCCAGCAGGGGGGGAGCTGGAAACACCATATATTTT,CASRGGAGNTIYF
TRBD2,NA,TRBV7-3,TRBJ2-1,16,TGTGCCAGCAGCCGAAAACTAGCGGGAGCTAGGGATGAGCAGTTCTTC,CASSRKLAGARDEQFF
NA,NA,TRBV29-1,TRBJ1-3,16,TGCAGCGTTGTGTGGGGAGAGGGCCTCTCTGGAAACACCATATATTTT,CSVVWGEGLSGNTIYF
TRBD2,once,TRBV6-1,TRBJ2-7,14,TGTGCCAGCAGTCTTAGCGGGAGTTCGTACGAGCAGTACTTC,CASSLSGSSYEQYF
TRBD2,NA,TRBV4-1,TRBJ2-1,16,TGCGCCAGCAGCCAAGATTCCGCTAGCGGGAGTCATGAGCAGTTCTTC,CASSQDSASGSHEQFF
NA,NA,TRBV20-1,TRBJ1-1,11,TGCAGTCTTGGAGAGTTAAATGAAGCTTTCTTT,CSLGELNEAFF
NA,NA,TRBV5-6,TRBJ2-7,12,TGTGCCAGCAGCTTGAAAGGGGCCGAGCAGTACTTC,CASSLKGAEQYF
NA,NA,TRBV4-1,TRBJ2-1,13,TGCGCCAGCAGCCCCCTGCCGGCCGAGGTGCAGTTCTTC,CASSPLPAEVQFF
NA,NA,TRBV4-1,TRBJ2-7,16,TGCGCCAGCAGCCAAGACCTGATAGAGGCCTCCTACGAGCAGTACTTC,CASSQDLIEASYEQYF
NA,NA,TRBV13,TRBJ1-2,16,TGTGCCAGCAGCCCGAACCTTGAAAAAGCCTTATATGGCTACACCTTC,CASSPNLEKALYGYTF
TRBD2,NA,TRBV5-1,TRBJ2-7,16,TGCGCCAGCAGCGCGGGACTAGCGGGAAGCTCCTACGAGCAGTACTTC,CASSAGLAGSSYEQYF
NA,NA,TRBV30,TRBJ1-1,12,TGTGCCTGGACCGGGTATAACACTGAAGCTTTCTTT,CAWTGYNTEAFF
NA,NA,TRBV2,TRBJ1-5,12,TGTGCCAGCAGTGGCTCGGAGCGGCCCCAGCATTTT,CASSGSERPQHF
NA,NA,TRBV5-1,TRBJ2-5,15,TGCGCCAGCAGCTTGGCCCTCGGACAGACTGGGACCCAGTACTTC,CASSLALGQTGTQYF
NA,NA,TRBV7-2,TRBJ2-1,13,TGTGCCAGCAGCATCGGACTCTACAATGAGCAGTTCTTC,CASSIGLYNEQFF
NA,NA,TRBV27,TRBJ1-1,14,TGTGCCAGCAGCCCCGGACAGACTAACACTGAAGCTTTCTTT,CASSPGQTNTEAFF
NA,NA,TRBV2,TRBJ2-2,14,TGTGCCAGCAGTGAAAGGGGGAACACCGGGGAGCTGTTTTTT,CASSERGNTGELFF
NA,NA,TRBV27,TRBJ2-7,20,TGTGCCAGCAGTTTCAGATTGGGAGAATCAGACTCCCCGAGCCCCTACGAGCAGTACTTC,CASSFRLGESDSPSPYEQYF
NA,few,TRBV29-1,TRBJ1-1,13,TGCAGCGTTGGTTTACAGATAAACACTGAAGCTTTCTTT,CSVGLQINTEAFF